This passage covers 2 T cell receptor beta chains from one sample sequenced in a study of blood T cell repertoires in COVID-19. Profiling relied on immunoSEQ multiplex PCR, and the TCRdb table lists in-frame clones only, not all of them. The table lists 100,000 to 150,000 clones, less than 90% of them singletons. The sequencing sample was made of peripheral blood. The receptors were gathered from a woman older than 75 with acute or convalescent COVID-19.

V gene TRBV27 combines with J gene TRBJ2-7, with no clear D. This CDR3 contains 14 residues. V lost 0 bases to trimming and J lost 3 bases, with 9 bases between them. Germline lookup yields CDR1 MNHEY and CDR2 SMNVEV (reference sequence). For the CDR3, the DNA is TGTGCCAGCAGTTTATCACCAGAGGACTACGAGCAGTACTTC. Translated: CASSLSPEDYEQYF.

The J gene is TRBJ2-3, the V gene TRBV2; 13 bases align to TRBD2. This CDR3 region has 17 residues. Germline assignment: CDR1 SNHLY and CDR2 FYNNEI. V lost 3 bases and J lost 1; bases outside the gene matches: 4. The CDR3 DNA is TGTGCCAGCAGTGAGTTTGGGACTAGCGGGGGCACAGATACGCAGTATTTT. Protein sequence: CASSEFGTSGGTDTQYF. The entire variable domain, with the rest obtained from reference TRBV2 and TRBJ2-3, is as follows: EPEVTQTPSHQVTQMGQEVILRCVPISNHLYFYWYRQILGQKVEFLVSFYNNEISEKSEIFDDQFSVERPDGSNFTLKIRSTKLEDSAMYFCASSEFGTSGGTDTQYFGPGTRLTVL.